This TCR beta chain was observed in a study of radiation and T cells in renal cell carcinoma. Time point of the sample: blood 4 weeks post-SBRT, at nephrectomy. Sample treatment: 15 Gy SBRT to primary tumor, nephrectomy 4 weeks later. Nephrectomy followed 15 Gy stereotactic body radiation by 4 weeks. The patient's renal cell carcinoma had clear cell pathology. Assay used: immunoSEQ multiplex PCR; TCRdb lists only in-frame clones, some missing. The repertoire holds around 170,000 clones, with 88% as singletons. A note on this clone: Its antigen is not known.

Findings and caveats of the study: Without pretreatment biopsies, baseline tumor clonotype presence was undetermined. Top tumor clonotypes rose in blood 2 weeks post-radiation, then contracted.

The V gene's germline CDR1 is LGHNA and CDR2 YNFKEQ. This CDR3 region has 13 residues. V lost 4 bases to trimming and J lost 3 bases, with 9 bases between them. The source was blood, collected from a patient whose treatment included radiotherapy and nephrectomy. The sequence was obtained from a woman aged 45 to 65 with renal cell carcinoma. The gene calls are TRBV4-2 and TRBJ2-5; maybe TRBD2 (6 bases). The DNA for the CDR3 is TGTGCCAGCAGCCCCGGGAGAGAAGAGACCCAGTACTTC. Translating gives CASSPGREETQYF.